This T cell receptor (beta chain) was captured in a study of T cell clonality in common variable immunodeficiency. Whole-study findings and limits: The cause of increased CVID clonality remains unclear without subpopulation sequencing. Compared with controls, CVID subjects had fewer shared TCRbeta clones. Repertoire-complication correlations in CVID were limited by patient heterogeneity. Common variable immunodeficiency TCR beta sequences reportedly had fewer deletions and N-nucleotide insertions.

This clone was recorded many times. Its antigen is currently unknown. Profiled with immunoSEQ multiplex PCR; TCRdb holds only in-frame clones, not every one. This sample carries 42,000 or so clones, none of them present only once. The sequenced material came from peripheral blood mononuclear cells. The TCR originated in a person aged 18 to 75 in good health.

CDR3 amino acids: CASSLGVGLETQYF. The DNA read from the CDR3 is TGTGCCAGCAGCTTAGGTGTGGGCCTCGAGACC. The V and J genes are TRBV7-2 and TRBJ2-5; D is unclear. The read terminates 3 residues ahead of where the CDR3 ends, so the germline J gene completes it. Germline V gene data show CDR1 as SGHTA and CDR2 as FQGNSA. Between the trimmed V and J ends, which lost 1 base and 5 bases, there was a span of 11 bases. This CDR3 has 14 amino acids.